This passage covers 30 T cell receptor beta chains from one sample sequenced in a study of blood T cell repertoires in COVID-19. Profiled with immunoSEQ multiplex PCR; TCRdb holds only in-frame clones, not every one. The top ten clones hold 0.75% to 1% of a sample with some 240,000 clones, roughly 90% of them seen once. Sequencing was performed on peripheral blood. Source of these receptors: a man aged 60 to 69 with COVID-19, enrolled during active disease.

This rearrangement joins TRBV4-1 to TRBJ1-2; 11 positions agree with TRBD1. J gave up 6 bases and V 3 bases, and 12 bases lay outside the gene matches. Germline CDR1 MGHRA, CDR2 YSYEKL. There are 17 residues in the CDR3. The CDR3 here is CASSHDGIGQGANGYTF. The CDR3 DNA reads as TGCGCCAGCAGCCACGATGGAATCGGACAGGGGGCGAATGGCTACACCTTC.

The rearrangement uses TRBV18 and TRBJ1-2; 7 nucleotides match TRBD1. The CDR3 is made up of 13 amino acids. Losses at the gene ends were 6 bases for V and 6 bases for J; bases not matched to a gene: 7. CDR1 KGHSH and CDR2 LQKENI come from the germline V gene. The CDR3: CASSLGQADGYTF. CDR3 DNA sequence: TGTGCCAGCTCCCTCGGACAGGCTGATGGCTACACCTTC.

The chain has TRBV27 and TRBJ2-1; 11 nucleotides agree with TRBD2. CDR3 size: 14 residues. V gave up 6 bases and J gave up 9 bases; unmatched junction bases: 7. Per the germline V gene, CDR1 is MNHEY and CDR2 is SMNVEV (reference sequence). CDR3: CASSITSGSVEQFF. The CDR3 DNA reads TGTGCCAGCAGCATTACTAGCGGGAGTGTTGAGCAGTTCTTC.

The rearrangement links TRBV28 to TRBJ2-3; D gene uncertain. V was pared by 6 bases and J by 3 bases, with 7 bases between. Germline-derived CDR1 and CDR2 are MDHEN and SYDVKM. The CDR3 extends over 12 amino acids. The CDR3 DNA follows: TGTGCCAGCAGGGCACAAACAGATACGCAGTATTTT. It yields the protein CASRAQTDTQYF.

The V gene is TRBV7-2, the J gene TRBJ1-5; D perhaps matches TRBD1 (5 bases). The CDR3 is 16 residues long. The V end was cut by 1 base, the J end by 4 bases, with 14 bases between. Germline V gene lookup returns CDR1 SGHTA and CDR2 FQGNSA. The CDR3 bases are TGTGCCAGCAGCTTAGTAGGGGCTGGTGGGAATCAGCCCCAGCATTTT. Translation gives CASSLVGAGGNQPQHF.

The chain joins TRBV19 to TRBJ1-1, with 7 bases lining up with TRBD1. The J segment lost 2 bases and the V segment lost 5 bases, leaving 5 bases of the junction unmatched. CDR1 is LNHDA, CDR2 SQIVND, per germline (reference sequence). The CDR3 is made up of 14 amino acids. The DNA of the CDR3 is TGTGCCAGTAGTTCGGGACAGATTAACACTGAAGCTTTCTTT. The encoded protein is CASSSGQINTEAFF.

The CDR3 region has the DNA TGTGCCAGCAGGCGGACAGGGCAGAATGGCTACACCTTC. This translates into CASRRTGQNGYTF. The chain recombines TRBV6-5 with TRBJ1-2, with 8 bases identical to TRBD1. J lost 6 bases, V lost 6 bases, and 6 bases had no gene match. CDR3 length: 13 residues. Germline V gives CDR1 MNHEY, CDR2 SVGAGI.

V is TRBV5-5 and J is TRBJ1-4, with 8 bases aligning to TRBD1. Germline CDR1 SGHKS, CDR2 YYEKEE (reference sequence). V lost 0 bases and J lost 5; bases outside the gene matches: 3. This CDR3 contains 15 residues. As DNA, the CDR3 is TGTGCCAGCAGCTTGGAGGGGACAGGCAATGAAAAACTGTTTTTT. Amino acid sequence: CASSLEGTGNEKLFF.

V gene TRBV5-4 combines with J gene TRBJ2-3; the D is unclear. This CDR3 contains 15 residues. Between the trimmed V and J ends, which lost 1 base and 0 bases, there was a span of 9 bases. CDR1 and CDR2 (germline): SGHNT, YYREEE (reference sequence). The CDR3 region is CASSLYRSSTDTQYF. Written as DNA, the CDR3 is TGTGCCAGCAGCTTGTACCGGTCTAGCACAGATACGCAGTATTTT.

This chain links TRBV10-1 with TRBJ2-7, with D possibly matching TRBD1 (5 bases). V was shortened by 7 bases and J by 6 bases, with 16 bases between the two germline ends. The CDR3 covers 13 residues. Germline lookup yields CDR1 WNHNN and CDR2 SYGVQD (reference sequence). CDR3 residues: CASNVRVRGEQYF. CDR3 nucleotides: TGCGCCAGCAATGTCAGGGTTCGCGGCGAGCAGTACTTC.

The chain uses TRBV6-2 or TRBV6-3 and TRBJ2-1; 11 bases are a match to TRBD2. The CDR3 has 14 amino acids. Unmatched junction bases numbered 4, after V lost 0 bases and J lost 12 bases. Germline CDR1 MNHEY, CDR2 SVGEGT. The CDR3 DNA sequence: TGTGCCAGCAGTTACTCCGGTCTAGCGGGAGGGCAGTTCTTC. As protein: CASSYSGLAGGQFF.

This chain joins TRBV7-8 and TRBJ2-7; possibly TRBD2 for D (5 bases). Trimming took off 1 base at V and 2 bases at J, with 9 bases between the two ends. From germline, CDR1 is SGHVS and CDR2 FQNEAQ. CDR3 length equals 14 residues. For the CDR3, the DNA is TGTGCCAGCAGCTTAGGGACTGAGACCTACGAGCAGTACTTC. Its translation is CASSLGTETYEQYF.

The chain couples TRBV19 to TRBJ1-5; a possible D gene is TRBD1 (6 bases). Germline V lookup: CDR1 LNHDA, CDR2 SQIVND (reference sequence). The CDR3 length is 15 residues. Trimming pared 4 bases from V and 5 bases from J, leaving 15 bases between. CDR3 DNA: TGTGCCAGTAGTACAACAGGGAAACAGGATCAGCCCCAGCATTTT. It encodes CASSTTGKQDQPQHF.

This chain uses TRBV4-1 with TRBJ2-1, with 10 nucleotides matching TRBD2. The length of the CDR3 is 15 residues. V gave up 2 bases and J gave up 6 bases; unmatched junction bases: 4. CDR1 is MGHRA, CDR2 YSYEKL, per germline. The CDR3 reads CASSQLAGVRNEQFF. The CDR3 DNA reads TGCGCCAGCAGCCAACTAGCGGGGGTTCGCAATGAGCAGTTCTTC.

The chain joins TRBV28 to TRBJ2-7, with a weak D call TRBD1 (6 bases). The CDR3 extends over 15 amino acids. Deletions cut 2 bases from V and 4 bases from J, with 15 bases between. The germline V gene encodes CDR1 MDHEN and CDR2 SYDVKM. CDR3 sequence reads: CASSLRQETSYEQYF. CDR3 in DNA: TGTGCCAGCAGTTTACGACAGGAGACGTCGTACGAGCAGTACTTC.

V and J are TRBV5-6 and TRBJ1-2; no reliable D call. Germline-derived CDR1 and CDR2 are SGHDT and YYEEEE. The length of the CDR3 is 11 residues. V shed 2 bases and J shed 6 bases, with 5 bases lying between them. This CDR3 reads CASSFLNGYTF. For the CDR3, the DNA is TGTGCCAGCAGCTTTCTTAATGGCTACACCTTC.

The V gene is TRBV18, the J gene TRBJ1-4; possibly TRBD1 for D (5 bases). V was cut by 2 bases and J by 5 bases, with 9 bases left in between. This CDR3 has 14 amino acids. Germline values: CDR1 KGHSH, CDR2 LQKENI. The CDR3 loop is CASSPTQANEKLFF. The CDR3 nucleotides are TGTGCCAGCTCACCAACACAGGCGAATGAAAAACTGTTTTTT.

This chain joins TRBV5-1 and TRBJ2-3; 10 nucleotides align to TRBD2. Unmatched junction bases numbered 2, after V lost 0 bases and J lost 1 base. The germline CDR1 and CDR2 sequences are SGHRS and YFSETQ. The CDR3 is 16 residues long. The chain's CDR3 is CASSLGGTSGTDTQYF. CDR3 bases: TGCGCCAGCAGCTTGGGAGGGACTAGCGGCACAGATACGCAGTATTTT.

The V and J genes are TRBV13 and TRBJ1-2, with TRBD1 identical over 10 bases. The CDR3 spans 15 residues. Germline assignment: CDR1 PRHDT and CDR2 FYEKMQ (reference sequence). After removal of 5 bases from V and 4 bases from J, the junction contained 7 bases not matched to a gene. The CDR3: CASSERQGATYGYTF. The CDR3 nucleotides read TGTGCCAGCAGCGAACGACAGGGGGCCACCTATGGCTACACCTTC.

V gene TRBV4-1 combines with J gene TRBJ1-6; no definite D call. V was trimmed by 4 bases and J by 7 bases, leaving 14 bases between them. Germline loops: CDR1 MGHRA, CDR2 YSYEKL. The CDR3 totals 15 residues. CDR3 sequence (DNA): TGCGCCAGCAGCCCGTGGGAGGGAAAGAATTCACCCCTCCACTTT. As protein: CASSPWEGKNSPLHF.

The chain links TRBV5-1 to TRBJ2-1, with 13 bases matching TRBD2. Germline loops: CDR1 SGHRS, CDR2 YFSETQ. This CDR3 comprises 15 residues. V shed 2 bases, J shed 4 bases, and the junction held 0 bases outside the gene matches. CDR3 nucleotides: TGCGCCAGCAGCTTACTAGCGGGAGGGTACAATGAGCAGTTCTTC. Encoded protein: CASSLLAGGYNEQFF. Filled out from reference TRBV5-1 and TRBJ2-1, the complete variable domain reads KAGVTQTPRYLIKTRGQQVTLSCSPISGHRSVSWYQQTPGQGLQFLFEYFSETQRNKGNFPGRFSGRQFSNSRSEMNVSTLELGDSALYLCASSLLAGGYNEQFFGPGTRLTVL.

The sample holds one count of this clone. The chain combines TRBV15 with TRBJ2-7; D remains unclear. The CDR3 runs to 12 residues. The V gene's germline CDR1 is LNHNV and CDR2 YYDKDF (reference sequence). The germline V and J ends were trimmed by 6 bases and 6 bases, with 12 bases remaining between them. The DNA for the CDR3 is TGTGCCACCAGTACACCTGTAAGCGAGCAGTACTTC. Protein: CATSTPVSEQYF.

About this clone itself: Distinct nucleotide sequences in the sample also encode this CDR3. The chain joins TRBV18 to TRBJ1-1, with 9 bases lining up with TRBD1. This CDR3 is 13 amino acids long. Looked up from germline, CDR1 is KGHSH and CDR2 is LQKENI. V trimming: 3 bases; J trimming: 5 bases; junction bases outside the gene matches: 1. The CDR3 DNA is TGTGCCAGCTCACCGACAGGGGGTACTGAAGCTTTCTTT. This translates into CASSPTGGTEAFF. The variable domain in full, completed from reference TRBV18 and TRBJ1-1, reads NAGVMQNPRHLVRRRGQEARLRCSPMKGHSHVYWYRQLPEEGLKFMVYLQKENIIDESGMPKERFSAEFPKEGPSILRIQQVVRGDSAAYFCASSPTGGTEAFFGQGTRLTVV.

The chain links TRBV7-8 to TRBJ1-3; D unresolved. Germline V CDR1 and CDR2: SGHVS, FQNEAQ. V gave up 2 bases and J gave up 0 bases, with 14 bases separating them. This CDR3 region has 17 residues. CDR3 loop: CASSLSGLKSSGNTIYF. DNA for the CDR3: TGTGCCAGCAGCTTATCAGGACTTAAGAGCTCTGGAAACACCATATATTTT.

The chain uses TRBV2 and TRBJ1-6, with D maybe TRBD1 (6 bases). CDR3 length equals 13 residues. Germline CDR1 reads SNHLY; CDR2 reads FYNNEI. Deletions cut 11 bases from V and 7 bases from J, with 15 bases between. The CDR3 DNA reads TGTGCCTCCCAGGGGCAGGAGAATTCACCCCTCCACTTT. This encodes CASQGQENSPLHF. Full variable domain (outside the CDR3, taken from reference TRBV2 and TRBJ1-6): EPEVTQTPSHQVTQMGQEVILRCVPISNHLYFYWYRQILGQKVEFLVSFYNNEISEKSEIFDDQFSVERPDGSNFTLKIRSTKLEDSAMYFCASQGQENSPLHFGNGTRLTVT.

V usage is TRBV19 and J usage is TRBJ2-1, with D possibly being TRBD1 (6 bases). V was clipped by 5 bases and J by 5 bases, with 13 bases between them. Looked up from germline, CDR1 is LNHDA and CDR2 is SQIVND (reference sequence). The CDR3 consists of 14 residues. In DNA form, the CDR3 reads TGTGCCAGTAGTCTGCAAGGGGGTAACAATGAGCAGTTCTTC. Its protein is CASSLQGGNNEQFF.

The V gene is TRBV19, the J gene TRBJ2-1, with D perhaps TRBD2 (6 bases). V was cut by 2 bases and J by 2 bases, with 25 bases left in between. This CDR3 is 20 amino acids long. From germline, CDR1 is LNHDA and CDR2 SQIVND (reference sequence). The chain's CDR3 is CASSIKGTSNLGGAYNEQFF. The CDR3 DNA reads TGTGCCAGTAGTATAAAAGGAACTAGCAATCTGGGGGGAGCCTACAATGAGCAGTTCTTC.

This chain's CDR3 is CASSLMSLARGEQFF. CDR3 coding DNA: TGTGCCAGCAGCTTAATGTCCTTGGCCAGGGGTGAGCAGTTCTTC. The chain is built from TRBV11-2 and TRBJ2-1; the D gene is possibly TRBD1 (6 bases). The CDR3 runs to 15 residues. Germline assignment: CDR1 SGHAT and CDR2 FQNNGV. Trimming pared 2 bases from V and 9 bases from J, leaving 17 bases between.

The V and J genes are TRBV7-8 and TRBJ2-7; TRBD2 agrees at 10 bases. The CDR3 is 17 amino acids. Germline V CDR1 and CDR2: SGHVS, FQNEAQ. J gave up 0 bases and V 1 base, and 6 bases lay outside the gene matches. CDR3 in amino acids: CASSLVGGLASSYEQYF. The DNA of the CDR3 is TGTGCCAGCAGCTTAGTGGGGGGACTAGCGTCCTCCTACGAGCAGTACTTC.

The CDR3 region is CASSLRNRANEQFF. For the CDR3, the DNA is TGTGCCAGCAGCCTAAGAAACCGCGCCAATGAGCAGTTCTTC. The chain is built from TRBV7-2 and TRBJ2-1; D not resolved. Germline V gene lookup returns CDR1 SGHTA and CDR2 FQGNSA. This CDR3 spans 14 amino acids. V dropped 5 bases and J dropped 6 bases, with 14 bases sitting between them.